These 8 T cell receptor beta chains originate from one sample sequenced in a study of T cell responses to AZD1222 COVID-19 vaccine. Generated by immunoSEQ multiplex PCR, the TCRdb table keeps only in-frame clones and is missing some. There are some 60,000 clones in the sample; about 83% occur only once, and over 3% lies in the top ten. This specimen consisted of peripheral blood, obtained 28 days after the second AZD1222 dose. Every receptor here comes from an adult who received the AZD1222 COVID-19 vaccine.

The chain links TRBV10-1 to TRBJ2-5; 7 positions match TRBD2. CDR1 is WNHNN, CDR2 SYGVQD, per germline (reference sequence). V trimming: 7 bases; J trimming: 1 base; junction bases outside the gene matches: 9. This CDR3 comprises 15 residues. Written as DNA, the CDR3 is TGCGCCAGCATCGGACGGGGAGGGGTCCAAGAGACCCAGTACTTC. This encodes CASIGRGGVQETQYF.

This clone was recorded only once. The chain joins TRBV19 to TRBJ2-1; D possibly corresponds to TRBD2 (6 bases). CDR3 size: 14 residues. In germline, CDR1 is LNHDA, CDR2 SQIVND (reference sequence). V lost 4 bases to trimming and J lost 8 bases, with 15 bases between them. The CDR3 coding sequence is TGTGCCAGTAGTACCCCCCCGCGGAGGGATGAGCAGTTCTTC. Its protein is CASSTPPRRDEQFF.

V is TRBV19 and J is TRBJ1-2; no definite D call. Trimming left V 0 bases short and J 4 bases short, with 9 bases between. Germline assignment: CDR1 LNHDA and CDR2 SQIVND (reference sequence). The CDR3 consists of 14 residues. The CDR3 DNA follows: TGTGCCAGTAGTATAGACGCGACCATCTATGGCTACACCTTC. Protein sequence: CASSIDATIYGYTF.

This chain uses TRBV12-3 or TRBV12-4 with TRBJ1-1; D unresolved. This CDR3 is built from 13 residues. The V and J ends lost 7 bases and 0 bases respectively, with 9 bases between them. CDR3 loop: CASKDLVNTEAFF. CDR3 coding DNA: TGTGCCAGCAAAGACTTAGTGAACACTGAAGCTTTCTTT.

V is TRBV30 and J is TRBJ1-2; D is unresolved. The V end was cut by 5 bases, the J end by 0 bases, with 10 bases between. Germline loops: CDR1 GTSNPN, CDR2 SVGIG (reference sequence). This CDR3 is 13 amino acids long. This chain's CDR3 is CAWGAASNYGYTF. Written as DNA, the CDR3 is TGTGCCTGGGGAGCGGCATCTAACTATGGCTACACCTTC.

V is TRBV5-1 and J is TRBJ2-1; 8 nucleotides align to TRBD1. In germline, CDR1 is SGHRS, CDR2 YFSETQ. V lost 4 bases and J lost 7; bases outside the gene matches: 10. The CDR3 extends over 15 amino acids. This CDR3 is CASSLLGQGGNEQFF. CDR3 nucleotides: TGCGCCAGCAGCCTCCTCGGACAGGGTGGGAATGAGCAGTTCTTC.

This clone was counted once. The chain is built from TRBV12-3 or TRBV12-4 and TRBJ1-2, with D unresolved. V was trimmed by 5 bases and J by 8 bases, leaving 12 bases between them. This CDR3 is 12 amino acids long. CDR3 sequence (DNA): TGTGCCAGCAGTCCTCTCCTGGAGGGCTACACCTTC. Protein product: CASSPLLEGYTF.

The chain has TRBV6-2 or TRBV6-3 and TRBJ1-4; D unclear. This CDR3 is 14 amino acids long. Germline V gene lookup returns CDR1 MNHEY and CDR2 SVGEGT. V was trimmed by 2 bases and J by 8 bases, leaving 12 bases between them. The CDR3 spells CASSYGQKIEKLFF. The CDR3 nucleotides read TGTGCCAGCAGTTACGGGCAGAAGATAGAAAAACTGTTTTTT.